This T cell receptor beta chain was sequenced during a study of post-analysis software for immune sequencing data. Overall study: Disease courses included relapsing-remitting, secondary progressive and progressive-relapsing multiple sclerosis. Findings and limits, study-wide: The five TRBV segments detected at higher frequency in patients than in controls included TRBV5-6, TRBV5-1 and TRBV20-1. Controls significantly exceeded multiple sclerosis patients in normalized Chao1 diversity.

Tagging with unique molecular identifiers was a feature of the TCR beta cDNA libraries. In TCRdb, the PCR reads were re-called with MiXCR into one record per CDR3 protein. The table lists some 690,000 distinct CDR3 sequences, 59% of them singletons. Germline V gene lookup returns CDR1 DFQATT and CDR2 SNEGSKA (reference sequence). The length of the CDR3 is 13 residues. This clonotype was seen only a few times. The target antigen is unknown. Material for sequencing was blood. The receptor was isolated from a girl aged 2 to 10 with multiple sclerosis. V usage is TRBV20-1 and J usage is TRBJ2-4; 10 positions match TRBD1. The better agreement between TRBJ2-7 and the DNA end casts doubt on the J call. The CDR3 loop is CSAASRTGGEQYF. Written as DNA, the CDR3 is TGCAGTGCTGCAAGCAGGACAGGGGGCGAGCAGTACTTC.